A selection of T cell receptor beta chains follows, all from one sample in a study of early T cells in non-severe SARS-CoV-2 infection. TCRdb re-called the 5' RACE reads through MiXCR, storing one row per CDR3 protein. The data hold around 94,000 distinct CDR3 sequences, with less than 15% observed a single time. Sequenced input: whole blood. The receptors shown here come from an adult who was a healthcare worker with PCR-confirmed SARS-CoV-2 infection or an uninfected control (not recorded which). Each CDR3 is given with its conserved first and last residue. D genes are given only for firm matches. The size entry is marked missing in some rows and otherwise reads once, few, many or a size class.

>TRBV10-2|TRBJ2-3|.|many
CASRRDPSTDTQYF
TGCGCCAGCCGTAGGGATCCTAGCACAGATACGCAGTATTTT
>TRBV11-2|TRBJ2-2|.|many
CASSPTHSNTGELFF
TGTGCCAGCAGCCCTACGCACTCGAACACCGGGGAGCTGTTTTTT
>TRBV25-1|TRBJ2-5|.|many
CASSERLETQYF
TGTGCCAGCAGTGAACGGTTGGAGACCCAGTACTTC
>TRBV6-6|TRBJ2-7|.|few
CASSGPSYEQYF
TGTGCCAGCAGCGGACCCTCCTACGAGCAGTACTTC
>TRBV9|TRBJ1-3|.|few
CASASGYGNPIYF
TGTGCCAGTGCCAGCGGGTACGGAAACCCCATATATTTT
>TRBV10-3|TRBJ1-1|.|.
CAISEGAGKFEAFF
TGTGCCATCAGTGAGGGGGCAGGGAAGTTTGAAGCTTTCTTT
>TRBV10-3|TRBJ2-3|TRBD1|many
CAITPGQGTDTQYF
TGTGCCATCACTCCGGGACAGGGAACAGATACGCAGTATTTT
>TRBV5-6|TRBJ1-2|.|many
CASSLDRGLVWGYTF
TGTGCCAGCAGCTTGGATAGGGGACTTGTATGGGGCTACACCTTC
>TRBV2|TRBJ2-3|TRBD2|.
CASSSAGTTTDTQYF
TGTGCCAGCAGCTCTGCCGGGACTACCACAGATACGCAGTATTTT
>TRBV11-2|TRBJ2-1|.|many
CASTSGLTEQFF
TGTGCCAGCACGTCCGGATTAACCGAGCAGTTCTTC
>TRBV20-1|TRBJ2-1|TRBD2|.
CSALAGVTFF
TGCAGTGCATTAGCGGGAGTTACGTTCTTC
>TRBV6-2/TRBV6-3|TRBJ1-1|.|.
CASRRLQTEAFF
TGTGCCAGCAGGAGGTTGCAGACTGAAGCTTTCTTT
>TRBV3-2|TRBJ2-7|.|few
CASSQDFKRRSSYEQYF
TGTGCCAGCAGCCAAGACTTTAAGCGGCGTAGTTCCTACGAGCAGTACTTC
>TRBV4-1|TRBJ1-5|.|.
CASSQDYRVGNQPQHF
TGCGCCAGCAGCCAAGATTACAGGGTGGGGAATCAGCCCCAGCATTTT
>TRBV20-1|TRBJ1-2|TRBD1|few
CSVRNRGQEYGYTF
TGCAGTGTTCGGAACAGGGGGCAAGAATATGGCTACACCTTC
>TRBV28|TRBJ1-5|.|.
CASGRGNQPQHF
TGTGCCAGCGGCAGAGGCAATCAGCCCCAGCATTTT
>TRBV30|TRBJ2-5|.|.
CAWSVLGSETQYF
TGTGCCTGGAGTGTACTAGGATCGGAGACCCAGTACTTC
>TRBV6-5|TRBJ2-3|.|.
CASSYSMVSLQATDTQYF
TGTGCCAGCAGTTACTCGATGGTTTCCTTGCAGGCAACAGATACGCAGTATTTT
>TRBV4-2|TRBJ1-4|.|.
CASSQGVWQGDEKLFF
TGTGCCAGCAGCCAAGGCGTTTGGCAGGGTGACGAAAAACTGTTTTTT
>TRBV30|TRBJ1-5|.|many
CAWSPLRGDQPQHF
TGTGCCTGGAGTCCGTTGCGCGGTGATCAGCCCCAGCATTTT
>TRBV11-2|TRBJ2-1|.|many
CASSFQRLNEQFF
TGTGCCAGCAGCTTTCAGCGTTTGAATGAGCAGTTCTTC
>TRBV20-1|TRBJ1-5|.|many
CSAFSGRYNQPQHF
TGCAGTGCATTCTCGGGACGGTATAATCAGCCCCAGCATTTT